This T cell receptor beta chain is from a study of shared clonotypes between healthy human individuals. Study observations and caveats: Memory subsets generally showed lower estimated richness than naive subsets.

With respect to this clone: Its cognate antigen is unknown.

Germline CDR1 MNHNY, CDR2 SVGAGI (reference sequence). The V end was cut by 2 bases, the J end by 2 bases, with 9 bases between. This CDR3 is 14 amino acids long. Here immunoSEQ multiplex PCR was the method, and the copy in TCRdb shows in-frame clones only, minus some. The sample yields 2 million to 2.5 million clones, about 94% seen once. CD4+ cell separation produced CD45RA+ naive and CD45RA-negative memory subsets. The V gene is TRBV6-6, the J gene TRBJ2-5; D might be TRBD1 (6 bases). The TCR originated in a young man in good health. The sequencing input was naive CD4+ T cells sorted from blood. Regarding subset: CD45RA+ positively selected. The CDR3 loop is CASSYGDTQETQYF. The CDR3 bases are TGTGCCAGCAGTTACGGGGACACGCAAGAGACCCAGTACTTC.